A selection of T cell receptor beta chains follows, all from one sample in a study of naive and memory T cell subsets. TCRdb used MiXCR to reprocess the UMI-ligation and nested PCR reads, holding one entry per CDR3 protein. Of 90,000 to 120,000 distinct CDR3 sequences listed, about 14% are singletons. Material for sequencing was naive CD8+ T cells from blood. Receptors were obtained from a human donor in good health. Each CDR3 is given with its conserved first and last residue. D genes are given only for firm matches. Clone size appears in some rows only: once, few, many, or a class for an expanded clone.

TRBD1 TRBJ1-2 16 many TRBV12-3/TRBV12-4 TGTGCCAGCAGTACCACCGGGACAGTGTTTAACTATGGCTACACCTTC CASSTTGTVFNYGYTF
TRBD1 TRBJ2-7 16 few TRBV11-3 TGTGCCAGCAGCTCAGAACCGGGACAGGGTATATACGAGCAGTACTTC CASSSEPGQGIYEQYF
TRBD2 TRBJ2-7 13 - TRBV19 TGTGCCAGTAGTATGACTAGCGGCTACGAGCAGTACTTC CASSMTSGYEQYF
- TRBJ1-5 12 - TRBV21-1 TGTGCCATCACAGTGAGCAATCAGCCCCAGCATTTT CAITVSNQPQHF
- TRBJ2-3 15 few TRBV7-2 TGTGCCAGCAGCTTAGGGGTGGGACGCACAGATACGCAGTATTTT CASSLGVGRTDTQYF
TRBD2 TRBJ2-3 14 few TRBV20-1 TGCAGTGCGCGCCAGACTAGCGGCACAGATACGCAGTATTTT CSARQTSGTDTQYF
- TRBJ1-6 10 - TRBV27 TGTGCCAGCAGATGTTCACCCCTCCACTTT CASRCSPLHF
- TRBJ2-1 14 many TRBV9 TGTGCCAGCAGCACCGGCGGCGTTGTTGCGTGGCAGTTCTTC CASSTGGVVAWQFF
- TRBJ2-5 12 few TRBV7-9 TGTGCCAGCAGCTTAGGTAGCCCGACCCAGTACTTC CASSLGSPTQYF
- TRBJ1-4 16 few TRBV15 TGTGCCACCAGCCCATCTTTTGGGAGAACTAATGAAAAACTGTTTTTT CATSPSFGRTNEKLFF
- TRBJ2-7 14 - TRBV7-8 TGTGCCAGCAGCTTAGTCGAAAAATCCTACGAGCAGTACTTC CASSLVEKSYEQYF
TRBD1 TRBJ2-3 13 many TRBV30 TGTGCACGACAGGGGGGAGGCACAGATACGCAGTATTTT CARQGGGTDTQYF
- TRBJ1-6 14 few TRBV20-1 TGCAGTGCTAGAGAGGTCGGGGTAGGGTCACCCCTCCACTTT CSAREVGVGSPLHF
- TRBJ2-3 15 few TRBV7-9 TGTGCCAGCAGCTTAGAGGGGTCCGCGGGAGATACGCAGTATTTT CASSLEGSAGDTQYF